The text below deals with one TCR beta chain. This sample is part of a study of shared clonotypes between healthy human individuals. The method was immunoSEQ multiplex PCR; TCRdb's version includes in-frame clones alone and lacks a portion of them. The sample carries roughly 2 million clones, 85% to 95% recorded once. Germline-derived CDR1 and CDR2 are MNHEY and SVGAGI. The CDR3 runs 14 residues. Unmatched junction bases numbered 7, after V lost 4 bases and J lost 5 bases. The TCR sequence derives from a man younger than 35 in good health. Sequenced sample: naive CD4+ T cells sorted from blood. Subset here: CD45RA+ positively selected. V usage is TRBV6-5 and J usage is TRBJ2-5; TRBD1 matches 7 bases. CDR3 sequence (DNA): TGTGCCAGCAGTTCTGACAGGGATAGGGAGACCCAGTACTTC. It encodes CASSSDRDRETQYF.